This T cell receptor (beta chain) was sequenced for a study of T-cell memory formation after mild COVID-19 (dated by TCRdb to about 2021). About the study as a whole: TCR sequence clusters from the two donors were largely donor specific. In a couple of donors, T-cell clones that expanded and contracted after mild COVID-19 were followed by sequencing TCRalpha and TCRbeta repertoires longitudinally. The cohort comprised two young, previously healthy adult volunteers, one female and one male.

Study-level results and caveats: SARS-CoV-2 specificity of the second-wave clones peaking on day 37 was not confirmed. Some responding clones were detected in pre-infection memory, suggesting pre-existing cross-reactive memory T cells joined the SARS-CoV-2 response. Contracting CD4+ clones turned up mainly in the CM and EM memory subsets, whereas EMRA was where CD8+ clones were enriched. Clones that contracted from day 15 to 85 showed balanced CD4/CD8 phenotypes, whereas a second wave of clones that expanded from day 15 to 37 leaned towards CD4+. The study included only a couple of mild cases, and larger cohorts that include severe cases with pre-infection samples were judged to be necessary.

The sequencer was an Illumina NovaSeq 6000. TCRalpha and TCRbeta cDNA libraries were constructed by 5'RACE with constant-segment primers, with sample barcodes and unique molecular identifiers being introduced. Trizol reagent was used to extract RNA from every sample. The libraries were amplified in two PCR steps, and the second step added a second sample barcode and Illumina TruSeq adapters. Libraries were sequenced on an Illumina NovaSeq with 2 x 150 bp paired-end reads. For the original study's pipeline: With migec v1.2.7, reads were demultiplexed and then collapsed into UMI-guided consensus sequences. Using mixcr v2.1.11, UMI consensuses were aligned to TRA and TRB V and J templates and then assembled into clonotypes. Expanded or contracted clonotypes were those called significant by both edgeR and NoisET, with noise models trained on biological replicates. For edgeR calls, the thresholds were a false discovery rate-adjusted p below 0.01 and a log2 fold-change of 1. As an exploratory analysis of dynamics, max-normalized trajectories of the 1000 most abundant clonotypes were examined by PCA with hierarchical clustering. Each responding clone was given a CD4 or CD8 phenotype based on the CD4+ and CD8+ repertoires, which had been sequenced separately. TCRdb took the public reads, trimmed them with fastp at Q25, ran MiXCR for clone calling and kept in-frame beta chains. Every entry covers one CDR3 protein and lists the most common genes and DNA from its rows. V and J calls and clone size were set by TCRdb, not the authors. The sample yields 300,000 to 350,000 distinct CDR3 sequences; roughly a fifth were counted once. The ten largest account for 20% to 25% of the sample.

PBMCs were isolated by Ficoll-Paque density gradient centrifugation. A note on this clonotype: This receptor's antigen is unknown. No quality values exist for individual bases; no much larger clone is one base distant.

Taken from cysteine to phenylalanine, the CDR3 has 14 residues. Just CDR3 DNA is preserved here, 42 bases in frame from base 1. CDR1 and CDR2, looked up from the germline V gene (reference sequence), are SEHNR and FQNEAQ. V and J are truncated by 1 base and 7 bases respectively, leaving an intervening sequence of 13 bases. Sequenced input: PBMCs or a T cell subset sorted from them (not recorded which). The chain employs TRBV7-9 and TRBJ2-5; the D gene cannot be resolved beyond TRBD1 or TRBD2, each matching 5 bases. The receptor was derived from a man aged 18 to 29 who had mild COVID-19 (a few samples of this study predate the infection). The sample titles of this study are shuffled in the database, so cell type and time point are left out; the donor was told from shared clones. The base sequence is TGTGCCAGCAGCTTAGGGGGGACGCTGGGGACCCAGTACTTC. Translated, it reads CASSLGGTLGTQYF.